One and the same sample provided the 6 T cell receptor beta chains below, sequenced in a study of T-cell memory formation after mild COVID-19 (dated by TCRdb to the early 2020s). The method behind the library was 5' RACE. TCRdb names Illumina NovaSeq 6000 as the instrument used. TCRdb trimmed the raw reads at Q25, called clones with MiXCR and kept productive beta chains. A single entry per CDR3 protein holds the most common genes and DNA from its merged rows. In this sample the table shows 300,000 to 400,000 distinct CDR3 sequences, around 27% of which occur a single time. The ten top clones hold around an eighth of the sample. The sample taken for sequencing was PBMCs or a T cell subset sorted from them (not recorded which). These receptors were collected from an adult woman who had mild COVID-19 (a few samples of this study predate the infection). The sample titles of this study are shuffled in the database, so cell type and time point are left out; the donor was told from shared clones.

This clonotype turned up a few times. The rearrangement joins TRBV12-3 or TRBV12-4 to TRBJ2-2, with D perhaps TRBD1 (6 bases). The CDR3 is 15 residues long. V lost 2 bases to trimming and J lost 6 bases, with 13 bases between them. In nucleotides, the CDR3 is TGTGCCAGCAGTTTACTAGGGCAGGGGTCCGGGGAGCTGTTTTTT. The encoded protein is CASSLLGQGSGELFF.

The gene calls are TRBV29-1 and TRBJ1-5, with D perhaps TRBD1 (5 bases). The germline V and J ends were trimmed by 5 bases and 2 bases, with 10 bases remaining between them. Germline V gives CDR1 SQVTM, CDR2 ANQGSEA. This CDR3 has 13 residues. The CDR3, as DNA: TGCAGCGTTCGACAGTCCGGCAATCAGCCCCAGCATTTT. Residues: CSVRQSGNQPQHF.

CDR3 sequence (DNA): TGTGCCAGCAGTGTCTGGGGAGCGCCCTACTCCTACGAGCAGTACTTC. It is translated as CASSVWGAPYSYEQYF. The chain is built from TRBV12-3 or TRBV12-4 and TRBJ2-7, with D possibly TRBD2 on 5 matching bases. The CDR3 totals 16 residues. V was pared by 5 bases and J by 0 bases, with 17 bases between.

This clonotype was seen more than once but under ten times. V gene TRBV7-2 combines with J gene TRBJ1-5; perhaps TRBD1 as D (5 bases). The CDR3 totals 13 residues. The germline gives CDR1 SGHTA, CDR2 FQGNSA. Trimming took off 7 bases at V and 10 bases at J, with 17 bases between the two ends. This CDR3 reads CASNQGRYSPQHF. The CDR3 coding sequence is TGTGCCAGCAACCAGGGACGGTATTCCCCCCAGCATTTT. The whole variable domain, remainder taken from reference TRBV7-2 and TRBJ1-5, is GAGVSQSPSNKVTEKGKDVELRCDPISGHTALYWYRQSLGQGLEFLIYFQGNSAPDKSGLPSDRFSAERTGGSVSTLTIQRTQQEDSAVYLCASNQGRYSPQHFGDGTRLSIL.

This clonotype was detected a few times. The rearrangement links TRBV7-9 to TRBJ2-3, with a weak D call TRBD2 (5 bases). This CDR3 spans 14 amino acids. Trimming took off 5 bases at V and 8 bases at J, with 17 bases between the two ends. Germline CDR1 is SEHNR and CDR2 is FQNEAQ (reference sequence). In nucleotides, the CDR3 is TGTGCCAGCAGCCAAAGGTCTACTGCGGGTACGCAGTATTTT. It specifies CASSQRSTAGTQYF.

The chain employs TRBV5-1 and TRBJ2-7; the match to TRBD2 covers 10 bases. The CDR3 length is 14 residues. The V and J ends lost 5 bases and 2 bases, in that order; junction bases with no gene match: 4. Per germline, CDR1 SGHRS and CDR2 YFSETQ. The CDR3 reads CASRLAGSPYEQYF. DNA of the CDR3: TGCGCCAGCAGACTAGCGGGAAGTCCCTACGAGCAGTACTTC. Using reference TRBV5-1 and TRBJ2-7 for the parts outside the CDR3, the full variable domain is KAGVTQTPRYLIKTRGQQVTLSCSPISGHRSVSWYQQTPGQGLQFLFEYFSETQRNKGNFPGRFSGRQFSNSRSEMNVSTLELGDSALYLCASRLAGSPYEQYFGPGTRLTVT.